This is a list of T cell receptor beta chains from one sample in a study of blood T cells in healthy people across ages. TCRdb itself ran the 5' RACE reads through MiXCR, one entry per CDR3 protein. Among roughly 1,800,000 distinct CDR3 sequences listed, just under 50% were seen once. Sequenced material: blood. The receptors were gathered from a woman in her forties in good health. CDR3s leave out the opening cysteine and the closing phenylalanine or tryptophan. A D gene is named only where the DNA matches it firmly.

J: TRBJ1-2
D: TRBD1
V: TRBV20-1
CDR3: SVLVPGQGSGYT

J: TRBJ2-1
D: TRBD1
V: TRBV27
CDR3: ASSKRQGVRHNEQF

J: TRBJ1-2
D: .
V: TRBV4-3
CDR3: ASSQTRYGGGYT

J: TRBJ2-1
D: TRBD2
V: TRBV7-8
CDR3: ASSGGGGQF

J: TRBJ2-1
D: .
V: TRBV7-2
CDR3: ASSRPLFPGQNGNEQF

J: TRBJ2-5
D: .
V: TRBV6-6
CDR3: ASGLIAETQY

J: TRBJ1-6
D: .
V: TRBV6-1
CDR3: ASRPLTGNSYNSPLH

J: TRBJ2-7
D: TRBD2
V: TRBV27
CDR3: ASRRILAGVSYEQY

J: TRBJ1-2
D: TRBD1
V: TRBV6-5
CDR3: ASSSGTGESGEYGYT

J: TRBJ2-7
D: TRBD1
V: TRBV4-1
CDR3: ASSRLQGARSEQY

J: TRBJ2-3
D: TRBD1
V: TRBV7-3
CDR3: ASSPGGQGAQDTQY

J: TRBJ2-3
D: .
V: TRBV7-2
CDR3: ASSTRQDSTDTQY

J: TRBJ2-6
D: .
V: TRBV27
CDR3: ASSLWGRDSGANVLT

J: TRBJ2-7
D: .
V: TRBV28
CDR3: ASSLRSDSYYEQY

J: TRBJ2-3
D: TRBD2
V: TRBV11-2
CDR3: ASSLRAGAAADTQY

J: TRBJ2-7
D: TRBD1
V: TRBV20-1
CDR3: SAAPDRGSEQY

J: TRBJ2-1
D: .
V: TRBV20-1
CDR3: SARGPAFFNEQF

J: TRBJ2-3
D: .
V: TRBV18
CDR3: VSSTLGATDTQY

J: TRBJ1-1
D: .
V: TRBV20-1
CDR3: SARFEGGGTEAF

J: TRBJ2-3
D: .
V: TRBV7-2
CDR3: ASSRERIGDTQY

J: TRBJ2-5
D: .
V: TRBV28
CDR3: ASSLFSHGEQY

J: TRBJ2-4
D: .
V: TRBV20-1
CDR3: SALSLAKNIQY

J: TRBJ2-5
D: .
V: TRBV20-1
CDR3: SARVQVRQMMGETQY

J: TRBJ2-4
D: .
V: TRBV5-1
CDR3: ASSRGGANIQY

J: TRBJ2-7
D: .
V: TRBV5-1
CDR3: ASSLHRDPYEQY

J: TRBJ2-4
D: TRBD1
V: TRBV20-1
CDR3: SASGDRGTKNIQY

J: TRBJ1-5
D: TRBD1
V: TRBV20-1
CDR3: SASINRGSQPQH

J: TRBJ1-6
D: TRBD1
V: TRBV7-2
CDR3: ASSSGTGAGSYNSPLH

J: TRBJ2-4
D: .
V: TRBV7-2
CDR3: ASSLVVGGAKNIQY

J: TRBJ1-1
D: .
V: TRBV4-3
CDR3: ASSRSRGTEAF

J: TRBJ1-5
D: TRBD1
V: TRBV27
CDR3: ASSLGTGRRTTDQPQH

J: TRBJ2-7
D: .
V: TRBV9
CDR3: ASSVGGNEQY

J: TRBJ2-6
D: .
V: TRBV6-1
CDR3: ASSKAGQISGANVLT

J: TRBJ1-6
D: .
V: TRBV5-4
CDR3: ASSLMAENSPLH

J: TRBJ2-7
D: .
V: TRBV20-1
CDR3: SASSQASRSTQY

J: TRBJ2-5
D: .
V: TRBV27
CDR3: ASSLAGYNEQY

J: TRBJ1-3
D: .
V: TRBV6-5
CDR3: ASRSRGTGNTIY

J: TRBJ2-5
D: TRBD2
V: TRBV13
CDR3: ASSAKAGVQETQY

J: TRBJ2-6
D: .
V: TRBV13
CDR3: ASSFGGVVSSGANVLT

J: .
D: .
V: TRBV21-1
CDR3: ASSKVELGGPIYEQY

J: TRBJ2-4
D: TRBD1
V: TRBV5-1
CDR3: ASSPDRGSIQY

J: TRBJ2-5
D: TRBD1
V: TRBV12-3/TRBV12-4
CDR3: ASSLDQTGYQETQY

J: TRBJ2-1
D: TRBD1
V: TRBV7-8
CDR3: ASSPDRGTHNEQF

J: TRBJ1-1
D: .
V: TRBV4-3
CDR3: ASSQVVGGVNTEAF

J: TRBJ2-3
D: TRBD2
V: TRBV9
CDR3: VSRGASGGTDTQY

J: TRBJ2-7
D: .
V: TRBV5-1
CDR3: ASSLEDGGNEQY

J: TRBJ1-5
D: .
V: TRBV2
CDR3: ASSIRQVWDQPQH

J: TRBJ2-2
D: TRBD2
V: TRBV3-1
CDR3: ASSQSRTSRDTGELF

J: TRBJ2-1
D: .
V: TRBV20-1
CDR3: SATRQTYNEQF